The clone carrying this TCR beta chain was detected ten times or more. Its antigen is not identified. The data stem from a study of neurological immune-mediated disorders. Study outcomes and limitations: None of the CDR3 amino acid sequences found in expanded clones was shared across subjects. This suggests that the TCR-beta repertoires were private in all groups. Whereas HTLV-1-associated myelopathy showed the most TCR clonal expansion, multiple sclerosis showed the least, with levels below those of healthy controls.

Libraries used 2 million unsorted PBMCs kept frozen in RNAlater. TCRdb processed the 5' RACE reads anew with MiXCR; each CDR3 protein has one entry. Counted here are about 50,000 distinct CDR3 sequences, about 9.3% occurring once; the ten biggest clones make up 5.3%. Germline CDR1 and CDR2: SGHKS and YYEKEE (reference sequence). This CDR3 is 13 amino acids long. V was clipped by 2 bases and J by 7 bases, with 13 bases between them. The chain links TRBV5-5 to TRBJ2-7, with D maybe TRBD1 (6 bases). The origin of this receptor is an older man with HTLV-1-associated myelopathy (HAM/TSP). The specimen sequenced was PBMCs. CDR3 nucleotides: TGTGCCAGCAGCTTCCTGGCTCAGGGGGAGCAGTACTTC. Amino acid sequence: CASSFLAQGEQYF.